These 32 T cell receptor beta chains were sequenced from one sample in a study of a mutant IDH1 vaccine in newly diagnosed glioma. Assay used: immunoSEQ multiplex PCR; TCRdb lists only in-frame clones, some missing. The table records tens of thousands of clones, over 75% of them present only once. As for time point: week 47, end of study. Each vaccine dose was 300 ug of mutant IDH1 20-mer peptide, with topical imiquimod. Their antigens are not known. The source material was PBMCs, sampled from a glioma patient whose treatment included an IDH1 peptide vaccine. Source of these receptors: a man aged 35-49 years with glioma.

The chain is built from TRBV4-3 and TRBJ2-1; D is unresolved. The V end lost 0 bases, the J end lost 6 bases, and 12 bases lay between the germline ends. Germline loops: CDR1 LGHNA, CDR2 YSLEER. The CDR3 has 15 amino acids. As DNA, the CDR3 is TGCGCCAGCAGCCAAGACGGGCGTTCGAGCAATGAGCAGTTCTTC. It yields the protein CASSQDGRSSNEQFF.

This clone has at least ten counts. The genes are TRBV30 and TRBJ1-2, with a weak D call TRBD1 (5 bases). CDR1 and CDR2 (germline): GTSNPN, SVGIG (reference sequence). V lost 2 bases and J 2 bases, leaving 12 bases between the germline ends. The CDR3 is made up of 14 amino acids. The CDR3 sequence: CAWSLSGANYGYTF. The CDR3 DNA sequence: TGTGCCTGGAGTCTCTCCGGGGCCAACTATGGCTACACCTTC.

The CDR3 sequence is CSAHISGRTDTQYF. The DNA of the CDR3 is TGCAGCGCTCACATCAGCGGGAGGACAGATACGCAGTATTTT. The chain is built from TRBV29-1 and TRBJ2-3; 9 bases fit TRBD2. Germline assignment: CDR1 SQVTM and CDR2 ANQGSEA. This CDR3 is built from 14 residues. The J segment lost 3 bases and the V segment lost 7 bases, leaving 8 bases of the junction unmatched.

This clone was seen only once. This chain joins TRBV27 and TRBJ2-5, with 8 bases matching TRBD1. CDR1 is MNHEY, CDR2 SMNVEV, per germline (reference sequence). J lost 2 bases, V lost 0 bases, and 5 bases had no gene match. The CDR3 has 16 amino acids. The CDR3: CASSLSAGTGQETQYF. The CDR3 DNA is TGTGCCAGCAGTTTATCAGCCGGGACAGGACAAGAGACCCAGTACTTC.

For this clone: This sample also contains other DNA sequences that code for the same CDR3. The rearrangement links TRBV9 to TRBJ2-3; D gene ambiguous. Germline assignment: CDR1 SGDLS and CDR2 YYNGEE. This CDR3 spans 12 amino acids. Between the trimmed V and J ends, which lost 2 bases and 2 bases, there was a span of 3 bases. The CDR3 nucleotides are TGTGCCAGCAGCGTGACCACAGATACGCAGTATTTT. Residues: CASSVTTDTQYF.

The V call is TRBV6-1, the J call TRBJ2-7; D might be TRBD1 (6 bases). The germline CDR1 and CDR2 sequences are MNHNS and SASEGT. V was clipped by 5 bases and J by 11 bases, with 13 bases between them. The CDR3 has 11 amino acids. The CDR3 here is CASSTGQTKYF. The CDR3 DNA sequence: TGTGCCAGCAGTACAGGACAGACGAAGTACTTC.

The chain has TRBV19 and TRBJ2-1; D unclear. Germline V gives CDR1 LNHDA, CDR2 SQIVND (reference sequence). The V end lost 9 bases, the J end lost 4 bases, and 13 bases lay between the germline ends. CDR3 length: 13 amino acids. CDR3 coding DNA: TGTGCCAGCGGAAGACTCCGTTACAATGAGCAGTTCTTC. Its translation is CASGRLRYNEQFF. Full variable domain (missing parts from reference TRBV19 and TRBJ2-1): DGGITQSPKYLFRKEGQNVTLSCEQNLNHDAMYWYRQDPGQGLRLIYYSQIVNDFQKGDIAEGYSVSREKKESFPLTVTSAQKNPTAFYLCASGRLRYNEQFFGPGTRLTVL.

The genes are TRBV13 and TRBJ2-2; D uncertain. There are 16 residues in the CDR3. Germline V gives CDR1 PRHDT, CDR2 FYEKMQ (reference sequence). Between the trimmed V and J ends, which lost 5 bases and 4 bases, there was a span of 17 bases. CDR3 in DNA: TGTGCCAGCAGCCCTTGGTCTTCTCCGGGCACCGGGGAGCTGTTTTTT. Residues: CASSPWSSPGTGELFF.

The chain joins TRBV14 to TRBJ1-1; D gene uncertain. This CDR3 is built from 15 residues. Trimming stripped 1 base from V and 1 base from J, with 10 bases between. Germline values: CDR1 SGHDN, CDR2 FVKESK. Here the CDR3 DNA reads TGTGCCAGCAGCCAAGGGGAGGTCCGGAACACTGAAGCTTTCTTT. Amino acids: CASSQGEVRNTEAFF.

The gene calls are TRBV9 and TRBJ1-2, with TRBD1 identical over 10 bases. Germline V lookup: CDR1 SGDLS, CDR2 YYNGEE. CDR3 length: 15 amino acids. V lost 3 bases, J lost 6 bases, and 8 bases stayed unmatched. DNA for the CDR3: TGTGCCAGCAGCGCGCGAGACAGGGGGCATGATGGCTACACCTTC. Protein product: CASSARDRGHDGYTF.

The chain carries TRBV19 and TRBJ2-1, with a possible D match to TRBD1 (7 bases). The CDR3 covers 14 residues. Germline V gives CDR1 LNHDA, CDR2 SQIVND (reference sequence). Trimming took off 6 bases at V and 9 bases at J, with 18 bases between the two ends. CDR3 nucleotide sequence: TGTGCCAGTAGCCAGGGGGGTCGGGCGGGTGAGCAGTTCTTC. It encodes CASSQGGRAGEQFF.

V gene TRBV5-1 combines with J gene TRBJ2-1; 8 bases align to TRBD1. V was clipped by 2 bases and J by 4 bases; unmatched bases: 5. Looked up from germline, CDR1 is SGHRS and CDR2 is YFSETQ. CDR3 length: 15 amino acids. In DNA, the CDR3 is TGCGCCAGCAGCTTTTCTCAGGGGGCGTACAATGAGCAGTTCTTC. It yields the protein CASSFSQGAYNEQFF.

In DNA, the CDR3 is TGTGCCTGGAGGGACACTCGGACAGTCTATAATTCACCCCTCCACTTT. Its translation: CAWRDTRTVYNSPLHF. The chain couples TRBV30 to TRBJ1-6, with a possible D match to TRBD1 (6 bases). In germline, CDR1 is GTSNPN, CDR2 SVGIG (reference sequence). The CDR3 contains 16 residues. The ends were cut back, 3 bases at V and 3 bases at J, with 15 bases in the middle. Variable domain in full (rest from reference TRBV30 and TRBJ1-6): SQTIHQWPATLVQPVGSPLSLECTVEGTSNPNLYWYRQAAGRGLQLLFYSVGIGQISSEVPQNLSASRPQDRQFILSSKKLLLSDSGFYLCAWRDTRTVYNSPLHFGNGTRLTVT.

The gene calls are TRBV2 and TRBJ1-1; D is undetermined. V dropped 9 bases and J dropped 5 bases, with 16 bases sitting between them. The CDR3 covers 13 residues. Germline CDR1 SNHLY, CDR2 FYNNEI. This CDR3 is CASSSPPATEAFF. The CDR3 DNA reads as TGTGCCAGTTCAAGCCCCCCGGCGACTGAAGCTTTCTTT.

The rearrangement joins TRBV14 to TRBJ2-3, with D unresolved. CDR3 length: 15 residues. With 4 bases removed from V and 0 bases from J, the gap between germline ends came to 11 bases. Per germline, CDR1 SGHDN and CDR2 FVKESK. The CDR3: CASSPLGRSTDTQYF. CDR3 nucleotide sequence: TGTGCCAGCAGCCCATTGGGCCGGAGCACAGATACGCAGTATTTT. The variable domain in full, with the rest retrieved from reference TRBV14 and TRBJ2-3, is EAGVTQFPSHSVIEKGQTVTLRCDPISGHDNLYWYRRVMGKEIKFLLHFVKESKQDESGMPNNRFLAERTGGTYSTLKVQPAELEDSGVYFCASSPLGRSTDTQYFGPGTRLTVL.

This clone was seen a few times. J is TRBJ1-4 and V is TRBV7-2; D is unclear. V was trimmed by 5 bases and J by 0 bases, leaving 7 bases between them. The CDR3 spans 14 residues. Per germline, CDR1 SGHTA and CDR2 FQGNSA. CDR3 nucleotide sequence: TGTGCCAGCAGCCCACGGGCAACTAATGAAAAACTGTTTTTT. Protein sequence: CASSPRATNEKLFF.

V and J are TRBV5-6 and TRBJ2-7; TRBD1 or TRBD2 may be the D gene (5 bases each). Trimming took 3 bases from V and 3 from J, leaving 16 bases between them. CDR1 is SGHDT, CDR2 YYEEEE, per germline. The CDR3 contains 15 residues. The CDR3 protein is CASSSGTDQYYEQYF. The CDR3 nucleotides read TGTGCCAGCAGCTCAGGGACCGATCAATACTACGAGCAGTACTTC. Drawing the rest from reference TRBV5-6 and TRBJ2-7, the complete variable domain is DAGVTQSPTHLIKTRGQQVTLRCSPKSGHDTVSWYQQALGQGPQFIFQYYEEEERQRGNFPDRFSGHQFPNYSSELNVNALLLGDSALYLCASSSGTDQYYEQYFGPGTRLTVT.

The rearrangement uses TRBV6-4 and TRBJ2-3, with D possibly being TRBD1 or TRBD2 (5 bases each). The CDR3 loop spans 13 amino acids. Germline lookup yields CDR1 MRHNA and CDR2 SNTAGT. Between the trimmed V and J ends, which lost 6 bases and 2 bases, there was a span of 9 bases. CDR3 coding DNA: TGTGCCAGCAGGGGACGGCCCACAGATACGCAGTATTTT. Protein sequence: CASRGRPTDTQYF.

The chain couples TRBV27 to TRBJ2-1, with D possibly TRBD1 on 5 matching bases. The V end lost 4 bases, the J end lost 5 bases, and 12 bases lay between the germline ends. This CDR3 has 14 amino acids. Germline V gene lookup returns CDR1 MNHEY and CDR2 SMNVEV (reference sequence). The CDR3 here is CASSYRSGDNEQFF. CDR3 bases: TGTGCCAGCAGTTACAGGAGTGGGGACAATGAGCAGTTCTTC.

This chain joins TRBV4-2 and TRBJ2-3, with TRBD2 matching 10 bases. The ends lost 4 bases at V and 8 bases at J; junction bases unmatched: 9. Germline V gene sequence: CDR1 LGHNA, CDR2 YNFKEQ. The CDR3 totals 15 residues. The chain's CDR3 is CASSLQRGGLGTQYF. Here the CDR3 DNA reads TGTGCCAGCAGCCTCCAGCGGGGGGGCCTCGGTACGCAGTATTTT.

V gene TRBV6-6 combines with J gene TRBJ2-5; tentative D call: TRBD1 (6 bases). The end of the DNA fits TRBJ2-7 better, so the J call may be wrong. This CDR3 has 13 amino acids. Germline V gene sequence: CDR1 MNHNY, CDR2 SVGAGI (reference sequence). DNA for the CDR3: TGTGCCAGCACCCCGACAGGTACCTACGAGCAGTACTTC. It encodes CASTPTGTYEQYF.

The chain links TRBV11-3 to TRBJ2-2, with TRBD2 as a possible D gene (6 bases). V was clipped by 6 bases and J by 5 bases, with 19 bases between them. This CDR3 has 16 residues. Germline CDR1 and CDR2: SGHNT and YENEEA. The CDR3 bases are TGTGCCAGCAGTATGGGAGGTGGAGGAAGTACCGGGGAGCTGTTTTTT. Its protein product is CASSMGGGGSTGELFF.

This chain links TRBV7-9 with TRBJ2-7, with D unresolved. V lost 1 base and J lost 6, with 13 bases in between. Germline CDR1 and CDR2: SEHNR and FQNEAQ (reference sequence). The CDR3 has 14 amino acids. The CDR3, as DNA: TGTGCCAGCAGCTTAGTTCTAGGGTCTGGCGAGCAGTACTTC. This encodes CASSLVLGSGEQYF.

The genes are TRBV5-6 and TRBJ2-5; D unclear. Trimming removed 4 bases at V and 5 bases at J, with 12 bases between. The V gene's germline CDR1 is SGHDT and CDR2 YYEEEE. The CDR3 is 13 amino acids. Written as DNA, the CDR3 is TGTGCCAGCAGCATGGCCGCCGGGGAGACCCAGTACTTC. Encoded protein: CASSMAAGETQYF.

The chain carries TRBV9 and TRBJ1-2; possibly TRBD1 for D (6 bases). V was clipped by 0 bases and J by 3 bases, with 12 bases between them. Germline assignment: CDR1 SGDLS and CDR2 YYNGEE. The length of the CDR3 is 15 residues. In DNA, the CDR3 is TGTGCCAGCAGCGTAGCTGACAGGCCCCACTATGGCTACACCTTC. Encoded protein: CASSVADRPHYGYTF.

This clone showed up just a few times. DNA of the CDR3: TGCGCCAGCAGCCAAATCGGGAGTCTGGGCACAGATACGCAGTATTTT. Protein product: CASSQIGSLGTDTQYF. This rearrangement joins TRBV4-3 to TRBJ2-3; possibly TRBD2 for D (6 bases). Germline CDR1 and CDR2: LGHNA and YSLEER. There are 16 residues in the CDR3. Between the trimmed V and J ends, which lost 2 bases and 1 base, there was a span of 13 bases.

DNA of the CDR3: TGTGCCAGCAGGACGACTAGCGGCTACGAGCAGTACTTC. This translates into CASRTTSGYEQYF. The gene calls are TRBV27 and TRBJ2-7, with 9 bases aligning to TRBD2. The V gene's germline CDR1 is MNHEY and CDR2 SMNVEV (reference sequence). This CDR3 is 13 amino acids long. The V gene end was trimmed by 6 bases and the J gene end by 3 bases; junction bases not matched to a gene: 3.

The chain recombines TRBV10-3 with TRBJ2-1; 12 nucleotides match TRBD2. The germline gives CDR1 ENHRY, CDR2 SYGVKD. The CDR3 consists of 14 residues. The V segment lost 7 bases and the J segment 8 bases; nucleotides outside the gene matches: 6. CDR3 coding DNA: TGTGCCATCACCCCGACTAGCGGGGGTTATGAGCAGTTCTTC. This gives the protein CAITPTSGGYEQFF.

This clone was observed a few times. The rearrangement links TRBV2 to TRBJ1-5, with a possible D match to TRBD1 (5 bases). Germline CDR1 reads SNHLY; CDR2 reads FYNNEI. V gave up 8 bases and J gave up 5 bases, with 13 bases separating them. This CDR3 is built from 13 residues. The CDR3 nucleotides are TGTGCCAGCCGGGAAGGGGAGGATCAGCCCCAGCATTTT. It yields the protein CASREGEDQPQHF.

With respect to this clone: This sample includes further DNA sequences coding for the same CDR3. V gene TRBV4-3 combines with J gene TRBJ2-7; no definite D call. V lost 0 bases and J 3 bases, leaving 6 bases between the germline ends. Germline CDR1 reads LGHNA; CDR2 reads YSLEER. This CDR3 is 13 amino acids long. The CDR3 here is CASSQEEGYEQYF. In DNA, the CDR3 is TGCGCCAGCAGCCAAGAAGAAGGCTACGAGCAGTACTTC.

The V call is TRBV6-6, the J call TRBJ2-3; no firm D call. This CDR3 contains 13 residues. CDR1 is MNHNY and CDR2 is SVGAGI in the germline V gene (reference sequence). Trimming cost V 7 bases and J 2 bases, with 10 bases left between them. CDR3 region: CASTPAPTDTQYF. CDR3 DNA sequence: TGTGCCAGCACCCCAGCCCCCACAGATACGCAGTATTTT.

The chain combines TRBV13 with TRBJ2-3; unclear D gene. Germline assignment: CDR1 PRHDT and CDR2 FYEKMQ (reference sequence). Trimming stripped 0 bases from V and 2 bases from J, with 12 bases between. The CDR3 consists of 16 residues. The CDR3, as DNA: TGTGCCAGCAGCTTAGGCCGGGCAGGCTCCACAGATACGCAGTATTTT. Translated: CASSLGRAGSTDTQYF.